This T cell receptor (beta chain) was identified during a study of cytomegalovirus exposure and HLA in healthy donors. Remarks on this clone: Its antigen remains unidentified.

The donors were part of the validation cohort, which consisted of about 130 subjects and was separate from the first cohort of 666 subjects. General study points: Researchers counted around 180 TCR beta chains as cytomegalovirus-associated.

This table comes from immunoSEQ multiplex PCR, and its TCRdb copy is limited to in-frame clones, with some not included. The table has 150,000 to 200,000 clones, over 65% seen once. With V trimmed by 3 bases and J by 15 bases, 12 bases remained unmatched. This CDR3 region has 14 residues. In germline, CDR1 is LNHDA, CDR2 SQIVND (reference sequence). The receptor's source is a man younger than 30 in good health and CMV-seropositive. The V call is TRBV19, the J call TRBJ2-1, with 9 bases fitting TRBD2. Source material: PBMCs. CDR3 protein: CASSIEILSGRLFF. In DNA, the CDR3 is TGTGCCAGTAGTATTGAAATCCTTAGCGGGAGATTGTTCTTC.